This T cell receptor beta chain was sequenced during a study of T cells in tuberculosis. The trim removed 4 bases at V and 2 bases at J, leaving 7 bases unmatched. The germline V gene has CDR1 LGHNA and CDR2 YNFKEQ. The CDR3 is made up of 16 amino acids. Method: immunoSEQ multiplex PCR; TCRdb's copy keeps in-frame clones and lacks some. The table lists about 33,000 clones, around 93% of them singletons. General study points: A GMM-specific repertoire classifier reached roughly 86% accuracy, AUROC more than 0.8. Samples were chosen by availability of cryopreserved specimens.

Points on this clone: Its antigen is still unknown.

This sequence joins TRBV4-2 and TRBJ1-5, with 8 bases aligning to TRBD1. The TCR sequence derives from a donor aged 10 to 29 with latent tuberculosis or without tuberculosis infection. Some clones in this sample may be carry-over from other donors' samples. Sequenced: PBMCs. CDR3 sequence: CASSPLGGQGNQPQHF. In nucleotides, the CDR3 is TGTGCCAGCAGCCCCCTTGGGGGACAGGGCAATCAGCCCCAGCATTTT.